This TCR beta chain derives from a study of regulatory T cells in long-lasting Graves disease. The CDR3 is 15 amino acids. Germline values: CDR1 SGHAT, CDR2 FQNNGV. The ends were cut back, 0 bases at V and 4 bases at J, with 13 bases in the middle. Findings and limits, study-wide: Newly diagnosed patients had higher TCR diversity than persistent Graves' patients did. Tissue studied was limited to peripheral blood, excluding thyroid tissue.

As for this clonotype: Its specificity is not known.

Time point given: newly diagnosed GD, antithyroid drugs for less than 3 months. PBMC RNA was the source of the TCR library. Construction of TCR beta libraries relied on iRepertoire HTBI primers and on Arm-PCR targeting CDR3 regions. One entry per CDR3 protein results from TCRdb running MiXCR on the multiplex PCR reads. The repertoire has 350,000 to 450,000 distinct CDR3 sequences, 14% to 15% of them found once; the top ten carry roughly 7.7%. These records were also assigned to another study, of T cells in Graves' hyperthyroidism and ophthalmopathy. That source notes: A first-round RT-PCR of the TCR CDR3 used the HTBI primer set.

The J gene is TRBJ2-7, the V gene TRBV11-2, with a possible D match to TRBD2 (6 bases). This sample comprised peripheral blood mononuclear cells (PBMCs), obtained at new diagnosis, from a patient treated with antithyroid drugs. This receptor was obtained from a woman between 40 and 50 years old with Graves disease. CDR3 residues: CASSLDYAGIYEQYF. DNA for the CDR3: TGTGCCAGCAGCTTAGATTATGCGGGAATTTACGAGCAGTACTTC.